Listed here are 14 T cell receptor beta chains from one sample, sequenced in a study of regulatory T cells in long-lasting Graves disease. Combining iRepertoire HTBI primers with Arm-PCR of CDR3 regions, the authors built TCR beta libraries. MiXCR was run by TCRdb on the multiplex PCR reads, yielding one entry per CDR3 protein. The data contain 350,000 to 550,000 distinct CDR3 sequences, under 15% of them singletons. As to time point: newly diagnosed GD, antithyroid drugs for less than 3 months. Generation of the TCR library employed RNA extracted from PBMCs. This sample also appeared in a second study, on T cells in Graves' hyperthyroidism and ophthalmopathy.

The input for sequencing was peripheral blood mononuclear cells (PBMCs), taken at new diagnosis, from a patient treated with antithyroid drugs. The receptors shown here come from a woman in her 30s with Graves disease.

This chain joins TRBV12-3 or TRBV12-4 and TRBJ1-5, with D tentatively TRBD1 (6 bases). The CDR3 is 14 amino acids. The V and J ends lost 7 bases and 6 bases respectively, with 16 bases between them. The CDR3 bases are TGTGCCAGCACCAATCGGGGGGGCTCTCAGCCCCAGCATTTT. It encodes CASTNRGGSQPQHF.

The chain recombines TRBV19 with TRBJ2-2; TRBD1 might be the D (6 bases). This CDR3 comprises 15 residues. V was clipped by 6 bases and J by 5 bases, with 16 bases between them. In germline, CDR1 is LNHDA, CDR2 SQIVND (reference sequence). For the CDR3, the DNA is TGTGCCAGTAGGGGGGCTAGGGCTCGGACCGGGGAGCTGTTTTTT. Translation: CASRGARARTGELFF.

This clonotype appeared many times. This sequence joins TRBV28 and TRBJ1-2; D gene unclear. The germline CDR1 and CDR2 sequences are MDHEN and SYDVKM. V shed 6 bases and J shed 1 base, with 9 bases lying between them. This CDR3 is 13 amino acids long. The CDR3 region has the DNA TGTGCCAGCAGCCCGCCGTATAACTATGGCTACACCTTC. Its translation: CASSPPYNYGYTF.

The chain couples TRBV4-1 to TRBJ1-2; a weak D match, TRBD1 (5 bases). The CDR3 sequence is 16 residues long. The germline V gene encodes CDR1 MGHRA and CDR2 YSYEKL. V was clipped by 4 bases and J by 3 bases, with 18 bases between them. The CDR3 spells CASSPIGGPGDYGYTF. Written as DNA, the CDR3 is TGCGCCAGCAGCCCGATTGGAGGGCCGGGGGACTATGGCTACACCTTC.

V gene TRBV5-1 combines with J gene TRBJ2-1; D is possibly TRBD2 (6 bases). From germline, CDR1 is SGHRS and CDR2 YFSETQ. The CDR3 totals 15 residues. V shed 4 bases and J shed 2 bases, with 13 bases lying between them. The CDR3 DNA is TGCGCCAGCAGCCCGCCGGGGGACGCCTACAATGAGCAGTTCTTC. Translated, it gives CASSPPGDAYNEQFF.

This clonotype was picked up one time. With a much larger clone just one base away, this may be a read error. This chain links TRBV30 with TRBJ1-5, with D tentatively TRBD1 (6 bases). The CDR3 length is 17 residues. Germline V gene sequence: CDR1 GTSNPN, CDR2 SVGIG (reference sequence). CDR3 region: CALSFGGRVTSSQPQHF. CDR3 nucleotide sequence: TGTGCTCTCTCCTTCGGGGGGCGGGTAACCAGCAGTCAGCCCCAGCATTTT.

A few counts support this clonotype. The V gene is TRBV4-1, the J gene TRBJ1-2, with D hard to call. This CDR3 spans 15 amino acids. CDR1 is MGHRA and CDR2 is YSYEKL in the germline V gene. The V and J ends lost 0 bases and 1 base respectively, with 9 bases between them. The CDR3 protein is CASSQDQGVNYGYTF. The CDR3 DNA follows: TGCGCCAGCAGCCAAGATCAAGGAGTTAACTATGGCTACACCTTC.

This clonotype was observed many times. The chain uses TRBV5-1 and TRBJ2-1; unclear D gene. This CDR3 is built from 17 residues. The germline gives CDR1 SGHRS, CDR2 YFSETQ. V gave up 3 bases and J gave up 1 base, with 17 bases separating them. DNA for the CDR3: TGCGCCAGCAGCTCCTTTTACCGGAGTCGGTCCTACAATGAGCAGTTCTTC. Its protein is CASSSFYRSRSYNEQFF. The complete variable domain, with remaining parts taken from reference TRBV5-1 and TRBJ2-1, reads KAGVTQTPRYLIKTRGQQVTLSCSPISGHRSVSWYQQTPGQGLQFLFEYFSETQRNKGNFPGRFSGRQFSNSRSEMNVSTLELGDSALYLCASSSFYRSRSYNEQFFGPGTRLTVL.

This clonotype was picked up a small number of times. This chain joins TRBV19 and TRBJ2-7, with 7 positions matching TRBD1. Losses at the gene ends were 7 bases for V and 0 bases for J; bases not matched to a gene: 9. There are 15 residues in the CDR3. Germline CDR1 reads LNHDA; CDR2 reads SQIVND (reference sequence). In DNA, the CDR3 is TGTGCCAGTAAGTCCTTGGCAGGGGGCTCCTACGAGCAGTACTTC. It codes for CASKSLAGGSYEQYF.

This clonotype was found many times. This CDR3 is CASPTGTGGKETQYF. The DNA of the CDR3 is TGTGCCAGCCCCACCGGGACAGGGGGCAAAGAGACCCAGTACTTC. The V call is TRBV6-2 or TRBV6-3, the J call TRBJ2-5; 12 bases line up with TRBD1. The CDR3 is made up of 15 amino acids. Germline V lookup: CDR1 MNHEY, CDR2 SVGEGT. V lost 8 bases and J lost 3; bases outside the gene matches: 7.

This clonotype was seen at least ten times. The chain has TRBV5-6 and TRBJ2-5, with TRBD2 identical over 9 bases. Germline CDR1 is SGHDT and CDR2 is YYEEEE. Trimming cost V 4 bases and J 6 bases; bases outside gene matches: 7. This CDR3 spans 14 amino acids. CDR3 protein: CASSRAGLAKTQYF. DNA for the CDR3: TGTGCCAGCAGCCGGGCGGGACTAGCAAAGACCCAGTACTTC.

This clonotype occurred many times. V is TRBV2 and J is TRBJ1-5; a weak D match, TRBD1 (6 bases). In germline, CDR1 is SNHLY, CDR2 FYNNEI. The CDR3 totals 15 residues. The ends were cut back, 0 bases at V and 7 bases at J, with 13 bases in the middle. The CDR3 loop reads CASSEAGGLNQPQHF. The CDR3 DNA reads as TGTGCCAGCAGTGAAGCGGGGGGGCTGAACCAGCCCCAGCATTTT. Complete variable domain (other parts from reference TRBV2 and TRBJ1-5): EPEVTQTPSHQVTQMGQEVILRCVPISNHLYFYWYRQILGQKVEFLVSFYNNEISEKSEIFDDQFSVERPDGSNFTLKIRSTKLEDSAMYFCASSEAGGLNQPQHFGDGTRLSIL.

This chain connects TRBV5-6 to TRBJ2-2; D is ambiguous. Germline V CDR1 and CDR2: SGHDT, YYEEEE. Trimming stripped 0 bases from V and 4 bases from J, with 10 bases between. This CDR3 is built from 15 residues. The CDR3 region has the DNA TGTGCCAGCAGCTTGGCCGTGGAGACCACCGGGGAGCTGTTTTTT. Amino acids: CASSLAVETTGELFF.

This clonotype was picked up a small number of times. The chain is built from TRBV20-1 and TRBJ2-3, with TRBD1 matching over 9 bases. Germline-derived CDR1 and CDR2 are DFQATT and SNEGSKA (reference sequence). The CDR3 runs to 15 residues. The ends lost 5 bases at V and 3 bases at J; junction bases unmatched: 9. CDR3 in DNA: TGCAGTGCTCGGGCGGGGACAGGGAAGACAGATACGCAGTATTTT. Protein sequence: CSARAGTGKTDTQYF.